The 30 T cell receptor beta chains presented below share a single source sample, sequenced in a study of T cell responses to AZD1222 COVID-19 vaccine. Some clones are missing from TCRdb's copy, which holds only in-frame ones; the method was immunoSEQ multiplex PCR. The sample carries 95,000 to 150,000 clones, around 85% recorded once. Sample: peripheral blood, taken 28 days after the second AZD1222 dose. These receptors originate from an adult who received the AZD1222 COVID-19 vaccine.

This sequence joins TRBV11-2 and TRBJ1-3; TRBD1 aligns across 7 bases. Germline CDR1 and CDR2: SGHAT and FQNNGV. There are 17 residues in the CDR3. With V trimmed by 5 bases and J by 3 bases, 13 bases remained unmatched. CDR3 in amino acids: CASSPPPGTAFGNTIYF. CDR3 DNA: TGTGCCAGCAGCCCCCCACCCGGGACAGCATTTGGAAACACCATATATTTT.

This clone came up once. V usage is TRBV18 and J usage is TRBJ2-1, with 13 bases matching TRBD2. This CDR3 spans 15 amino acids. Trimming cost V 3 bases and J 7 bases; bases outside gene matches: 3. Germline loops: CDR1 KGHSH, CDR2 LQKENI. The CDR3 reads CASSPTSGGANEQFF. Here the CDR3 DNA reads TGTGCCAGCTCACCTACTAGCGGGGGGGCGAATGAGCAGTTCTTC.

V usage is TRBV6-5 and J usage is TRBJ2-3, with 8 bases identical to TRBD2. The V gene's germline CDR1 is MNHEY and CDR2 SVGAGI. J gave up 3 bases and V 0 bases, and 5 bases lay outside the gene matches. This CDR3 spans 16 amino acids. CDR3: CASSYSSSGGTDTQYF. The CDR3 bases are TGTGCCAGCAGTTACTCATCCAGCGGGGGTACAGATACGCAGTATTTT.

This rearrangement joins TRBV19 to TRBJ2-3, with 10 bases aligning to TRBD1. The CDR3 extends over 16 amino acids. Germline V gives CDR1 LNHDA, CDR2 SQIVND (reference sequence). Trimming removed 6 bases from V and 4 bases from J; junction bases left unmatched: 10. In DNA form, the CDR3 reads TGTGCCAGTAGCCAGCCGGGACAGGGGAGAGCAGATACGCAGTATTTT. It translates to CASSQPGQGRADTQYF.

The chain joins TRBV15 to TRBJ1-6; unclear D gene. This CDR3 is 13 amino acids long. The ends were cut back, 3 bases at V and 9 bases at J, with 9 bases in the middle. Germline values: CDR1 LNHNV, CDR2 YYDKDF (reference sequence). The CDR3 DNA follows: TGTGCCACCAGCAGGGGAGGCACTTCACCCCTCCACTTT. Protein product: CATSRGGTSPLHF.

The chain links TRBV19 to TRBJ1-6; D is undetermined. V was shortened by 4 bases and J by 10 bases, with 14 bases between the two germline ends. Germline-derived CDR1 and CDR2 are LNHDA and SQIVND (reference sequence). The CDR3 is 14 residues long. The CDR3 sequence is CASSNRDSVSPLHF. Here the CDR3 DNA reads TGTGCCAGTAGTAACCGGGATAGCGTATCACCCCTCCACTTT.

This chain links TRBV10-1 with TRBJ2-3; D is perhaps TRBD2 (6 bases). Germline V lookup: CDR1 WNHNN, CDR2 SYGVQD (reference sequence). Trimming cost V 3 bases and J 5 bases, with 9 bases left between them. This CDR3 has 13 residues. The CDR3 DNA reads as TGCGCCAGCAGTGATAGGAGGGGAGATACGCAGTATTTT. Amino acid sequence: CASSDRRGDTQYF.

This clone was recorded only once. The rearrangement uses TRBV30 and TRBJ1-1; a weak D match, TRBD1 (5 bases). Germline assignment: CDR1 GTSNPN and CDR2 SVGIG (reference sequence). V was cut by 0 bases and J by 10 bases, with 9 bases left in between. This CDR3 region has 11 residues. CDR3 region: CAWSVSGGAFF. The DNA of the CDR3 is TGTGCCTGGAGTGTTTCTGGGGGAGCTTTCTTT.

The CDR3 reads CASSPGQAPNSPLHF. The CDR3 nucleotides read TGTGCCAGCTCACCCGGACAGGCCCCTAATTCACCCCTCCACTTT. This chain uses TRBV18 with TRBJ1-6, with 7 nucleotides matching TRBD1. Germline V CDR1 and CDR2: KGHSH, LQKENI. V gave up 3 bases and J gave up 6 bases; unmatched junction bases: 5. The CDR3 is made up of 15 amino acids.

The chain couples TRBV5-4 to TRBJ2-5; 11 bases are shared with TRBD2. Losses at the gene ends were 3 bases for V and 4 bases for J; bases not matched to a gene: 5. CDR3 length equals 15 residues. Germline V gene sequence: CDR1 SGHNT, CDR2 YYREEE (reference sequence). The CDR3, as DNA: TGTGCCAGCAGCTACCGACTAGCGGGGAGAGAGACCCAGTACTTC. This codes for CASSYRLAGRETQYF. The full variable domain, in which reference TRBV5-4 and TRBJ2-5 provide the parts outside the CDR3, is ETGVTQSPTHLIKTRGQQVTLRCSSQSGHNTVSWYQQALGQGPQFIFQYYREEENGRGNFPPRFSGLQFPNYSSELNVNALELDDSALYLCASSYRLAGRETQYFGPGTRLLVL.

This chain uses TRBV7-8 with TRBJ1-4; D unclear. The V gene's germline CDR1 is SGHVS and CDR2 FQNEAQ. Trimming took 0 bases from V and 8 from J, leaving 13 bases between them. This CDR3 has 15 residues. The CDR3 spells CASSLANTMVEKLFF. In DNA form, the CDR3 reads TGTGCCAGCAGCTTAGCGAACACCATGGTGGAAAAACTGTTTTTT.

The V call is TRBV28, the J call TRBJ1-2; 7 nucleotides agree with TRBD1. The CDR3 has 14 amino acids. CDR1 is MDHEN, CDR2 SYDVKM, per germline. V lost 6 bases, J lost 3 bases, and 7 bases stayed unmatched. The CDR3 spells CASRNSGQHYGYTF. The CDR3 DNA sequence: TGTGCCAGCAGGAACTCGGGACAGCACTATGGCTACACCTTC.

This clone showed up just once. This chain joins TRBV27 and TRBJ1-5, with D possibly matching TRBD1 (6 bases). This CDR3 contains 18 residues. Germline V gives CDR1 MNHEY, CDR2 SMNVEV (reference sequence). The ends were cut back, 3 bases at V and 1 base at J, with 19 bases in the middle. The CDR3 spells CASSFFVSGGGSNQPQHF. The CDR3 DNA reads TGTGCCAGCAGTTTTTTCGTCTCCGGGGGCGGAAGCAATCAGCCCCAGCATTTT.

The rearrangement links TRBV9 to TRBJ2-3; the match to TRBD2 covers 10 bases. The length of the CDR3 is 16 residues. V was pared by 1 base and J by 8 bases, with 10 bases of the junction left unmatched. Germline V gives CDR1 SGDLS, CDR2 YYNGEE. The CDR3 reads CASSVSSGGASGTQYF. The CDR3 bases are TGTGCCAGCAGCGTATCTAGCGGGGGCGCATCAGGTACGCAGTATTTT. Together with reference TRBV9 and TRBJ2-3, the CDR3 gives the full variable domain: DSGVTQTPKHLITATGQRVTLRCSPRSGDLSVYWYQQSLDQGLQFLIQYYNGEERAKGNILERFSAQQFPDLHSELNLSSLELGDSALYFCASSVSSGGASGTQYFGPGTRLTVL.

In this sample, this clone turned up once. CDR3 sequence (DNA): TGCGCCAGCAGCTTATCCCCGACAGGGGGTCAGCCCCAGCATTTT. It encodes CASSLSPTGGQPQHF. The chain has TRBV5-1 and TRBJ1-5; the match to TRBD1 covers 9 bases. The CDR3 has 15 amino acids. From germline, CDR1 is SGHRS and CDR2 YFSETQ. V lost 2 bases and J lost 6; bases outside the gene matches: 6.

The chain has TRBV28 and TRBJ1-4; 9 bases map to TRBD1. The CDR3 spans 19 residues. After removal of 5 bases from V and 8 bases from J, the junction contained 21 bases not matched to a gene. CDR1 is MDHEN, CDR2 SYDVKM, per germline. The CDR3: CASSARQGTARGQGEKLFF. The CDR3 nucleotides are TGTGCCAGCAGTGCGAGACAGGGCACGGCGCGGGGACAGGGCGAAAAACTGTTTTTT.

CDR3 amino acids: CASSMGQASGNTIYF. CDR3 DNA sequence: TGTGCCAGTAGTATGGGCCAGGCCTCTGGAAACACCATATATTTT. The chain recombines TRBV19 with TRBJ1-3; unclear D gene. The CDR3 contains 15 residues. Trimming took 3 bases from V and 0 from J, leaving 9 bases between them. Germline CDR1 LNHDA, CDR2 SQIVND (reference sequence).

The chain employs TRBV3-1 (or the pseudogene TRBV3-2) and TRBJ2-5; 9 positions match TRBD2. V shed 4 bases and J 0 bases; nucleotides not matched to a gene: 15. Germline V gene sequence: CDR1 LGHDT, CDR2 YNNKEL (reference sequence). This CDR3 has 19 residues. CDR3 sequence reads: CASSRRLASGDQYQETQYF. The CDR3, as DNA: TGTGCCAGCAGCCGCCGTTTGGCTAGCGGGGACCAGTACCAAGAGACCCAGTACTTC.

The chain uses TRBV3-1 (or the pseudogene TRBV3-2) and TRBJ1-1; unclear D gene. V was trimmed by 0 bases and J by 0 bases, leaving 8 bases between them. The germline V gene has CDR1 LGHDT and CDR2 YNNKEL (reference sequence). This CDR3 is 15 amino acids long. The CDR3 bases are TGTGCCAGCAGCCAAGATCCGGCAGTGAACACTGAAGCTTTCTTT. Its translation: CASSQDPAVNTEAFF.

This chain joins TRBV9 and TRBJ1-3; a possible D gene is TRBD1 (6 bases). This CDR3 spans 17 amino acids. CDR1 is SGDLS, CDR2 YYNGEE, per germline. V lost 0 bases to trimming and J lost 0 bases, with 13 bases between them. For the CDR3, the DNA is TGTGCCAGCAGCGTAGTTCCGGTACAGGGCTCTGGAAACACCATATATTTT. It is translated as CASSVVPVQGSGNTIYF.

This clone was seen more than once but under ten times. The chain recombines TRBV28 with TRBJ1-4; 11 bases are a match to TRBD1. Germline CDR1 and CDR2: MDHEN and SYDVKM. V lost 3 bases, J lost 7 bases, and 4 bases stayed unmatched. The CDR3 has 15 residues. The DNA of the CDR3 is TGTGCCAGCAGTTTGGGCGGGACAGGGGGTGAAAAACTGTTTTTT. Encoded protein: CASSLGGTGGEKLFF.

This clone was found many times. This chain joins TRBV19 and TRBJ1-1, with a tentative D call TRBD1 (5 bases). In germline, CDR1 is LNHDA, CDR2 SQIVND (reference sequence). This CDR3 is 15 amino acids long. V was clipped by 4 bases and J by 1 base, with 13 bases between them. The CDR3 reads CASSNRPQGNTEAFF. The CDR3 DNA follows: TGTGCCAGTAGTAACCGCCCCCAGGGGAACACTGAAGCTTTCTTT.

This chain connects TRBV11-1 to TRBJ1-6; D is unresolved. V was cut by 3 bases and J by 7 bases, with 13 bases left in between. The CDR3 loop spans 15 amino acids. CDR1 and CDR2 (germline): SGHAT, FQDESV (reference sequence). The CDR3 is CASSFTDSGNSPLHF. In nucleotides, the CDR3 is TGTGCCAGCAGCTTTACGGATTCAGGAAATTCACCCCTCCACTTT.

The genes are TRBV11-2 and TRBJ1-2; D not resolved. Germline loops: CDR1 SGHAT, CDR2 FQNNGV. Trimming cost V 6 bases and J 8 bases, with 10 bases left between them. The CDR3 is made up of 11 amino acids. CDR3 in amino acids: CASRPIGGYTF. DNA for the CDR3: TGTGCCAGCAGGCCCATAGGGGGCTACACCTTC.

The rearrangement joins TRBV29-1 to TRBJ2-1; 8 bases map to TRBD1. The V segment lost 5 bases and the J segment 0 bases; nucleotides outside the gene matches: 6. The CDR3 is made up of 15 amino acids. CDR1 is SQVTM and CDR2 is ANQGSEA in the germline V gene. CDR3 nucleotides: TGCAGCGTTTCGGGACAGGCAAGCTCCTACAATGAGCAGTTCTTC. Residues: CSVSGQASSYNEQFF.

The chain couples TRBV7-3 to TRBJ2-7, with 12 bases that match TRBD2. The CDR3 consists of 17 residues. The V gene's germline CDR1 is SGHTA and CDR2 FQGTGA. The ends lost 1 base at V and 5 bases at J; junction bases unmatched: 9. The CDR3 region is CASSLSPLAGGQNEQYF. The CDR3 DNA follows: TGTGCCAGCAGCTTAAGTCCCCTAGCGGGGGGGCAGAACGAGCAGTACTTC.

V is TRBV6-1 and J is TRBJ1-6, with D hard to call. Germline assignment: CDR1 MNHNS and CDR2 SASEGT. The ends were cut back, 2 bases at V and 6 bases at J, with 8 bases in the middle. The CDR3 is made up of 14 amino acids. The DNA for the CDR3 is TGTGCCAGCAGTGAAATTGACTTTAATTCACCCCTCCACTTT. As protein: CASSEIDFNSPLHF.

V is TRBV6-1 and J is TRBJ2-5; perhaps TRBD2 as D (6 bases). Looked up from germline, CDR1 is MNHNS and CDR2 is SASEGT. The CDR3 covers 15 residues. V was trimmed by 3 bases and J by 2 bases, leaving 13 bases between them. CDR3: CASSDVGAGQETQYF. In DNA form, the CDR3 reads TGTGCCAGCAGTGACGTAGGGGCGGGGCAAGAGACCCAGTACTTC.

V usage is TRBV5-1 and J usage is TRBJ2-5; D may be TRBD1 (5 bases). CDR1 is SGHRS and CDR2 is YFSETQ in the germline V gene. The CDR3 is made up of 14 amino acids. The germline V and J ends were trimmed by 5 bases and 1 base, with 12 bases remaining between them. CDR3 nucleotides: TGCGCCAGCAGGTTACAGCAGGGCCAAGAGACCCAGTACTTC. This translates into CASRLQQGQETQYF.

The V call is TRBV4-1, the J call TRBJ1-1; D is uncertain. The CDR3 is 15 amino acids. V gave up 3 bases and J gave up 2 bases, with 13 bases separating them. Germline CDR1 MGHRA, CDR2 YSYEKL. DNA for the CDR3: TGCGCCAGCAGCCAGACGGTCTCAGGTAACACTGAAGCTTTCTTT. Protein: CASSQTVSGNTEAFF.